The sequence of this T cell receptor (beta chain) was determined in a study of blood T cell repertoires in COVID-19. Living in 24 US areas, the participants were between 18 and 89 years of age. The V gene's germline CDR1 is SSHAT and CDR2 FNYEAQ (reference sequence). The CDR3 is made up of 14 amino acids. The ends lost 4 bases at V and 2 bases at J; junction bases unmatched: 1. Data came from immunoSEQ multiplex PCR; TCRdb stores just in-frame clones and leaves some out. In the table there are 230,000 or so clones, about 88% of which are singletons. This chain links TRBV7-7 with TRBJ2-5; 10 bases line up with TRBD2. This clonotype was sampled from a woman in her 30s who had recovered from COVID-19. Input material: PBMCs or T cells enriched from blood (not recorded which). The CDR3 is CASSSTSGQETQYF. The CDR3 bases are TGTGCCAGCAGCTCGACTAGCGGGCAAGAGACCCAGTACTTC. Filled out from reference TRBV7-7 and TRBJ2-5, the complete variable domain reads GAGVSQSPRYKVTKRGQDVTLRCDPISSHATLYWYQQALGQGPEFLTYFNYEAQPDKSGLPSDRFSAERPEGSISTLTIQRTEQRDSAMYRCASSSTSGQETQYFGPGTRLLVL.